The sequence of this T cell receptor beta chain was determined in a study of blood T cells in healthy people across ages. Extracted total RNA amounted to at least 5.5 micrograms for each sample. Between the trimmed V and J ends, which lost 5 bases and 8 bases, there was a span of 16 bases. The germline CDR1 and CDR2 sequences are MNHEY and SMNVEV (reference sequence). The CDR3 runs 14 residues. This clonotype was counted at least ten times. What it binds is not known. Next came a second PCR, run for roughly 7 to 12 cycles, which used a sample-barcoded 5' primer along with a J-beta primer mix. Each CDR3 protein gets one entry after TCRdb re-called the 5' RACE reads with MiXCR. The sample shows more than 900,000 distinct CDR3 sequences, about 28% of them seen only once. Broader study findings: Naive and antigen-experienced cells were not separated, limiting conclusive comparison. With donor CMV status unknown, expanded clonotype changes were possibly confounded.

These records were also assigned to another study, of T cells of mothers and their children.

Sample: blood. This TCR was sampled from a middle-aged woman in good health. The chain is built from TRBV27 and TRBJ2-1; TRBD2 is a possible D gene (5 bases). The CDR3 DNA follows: TGTGCCAGCAGTCCCGGGGTCCTTTCGCATGAGCAGTTCTTC. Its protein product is CASSPGVLSHEQFF.